This TCR beta chain was captured by sequencing in a study of shared clonotypes between healthy human individuals. The junction had 9 bases not matched to a gene; V was cut back by 4 bases and J by 4 bases. This CDR3 region has 16 residues. Germline loops: CDR1 SGHVS, CDR2 FQNEAQ. Naive CD8 cells lacked CD45RO, underwent positive selection for CCR7 and left out terminally differentiated effector memory CD45RA+ cells. In the study's own analysis: Filtering differed since immunoSEQ provided only junctions, with no quality scores. The repertoire was sequenced with immunoSEQ multiplex PCR; TCRdb's copy has only in-frame clones and lacks some. That table furnishes V, J and clone size, whereas the DNA furnished D and trimming. The data show 550,000 to 600,000 clones, 95% to 98% seen once.

This sequence was found in a man aged 25 to 45 in good health. Input material: naive CD8+ T cells sorted from blood. This chain links TRBV7-8 with TRBJ2-1; 8 positions match TRBD1. CDR3 bases: TGTGCCAGCAGCTCTTGGACTACAGGGGGATACAATGAGCAGTTCTTC. Protein sequence: CASSSWTTGGYNEQFF.